The 8 T cell receptor beta chains in this list originate from one sample, sequenced in a study of OX40 agonist ivuxolimab in advanced cancers. The table came from immunoSEQ multiplex PCR; TCRdb's copy has only in-frame clones and leaves some out. The sample has about 66,000 clones; roughly 87% are singletons. The sequences come from CD4+ or CD8+ T cells sorted from blood, collected in a trial of the OX40 agonist ivuxolimab. These receptors all come from an adult with an advanced solid tumor such as melanoma, head and neck, liver or kidney cancer.

J is TRBJ1-5 and V is TRBV19; the match to TRBD1 covers 7 bases. J lost 1 base, V lost 8 bases, and 8 bases had no gene match. Germline values: CDR1 LNHDA, CDR2 SQIVND (reference sequence). This CDR3 spans 15 amino acids. This chain's CDR3 is CASGYDRASNQPQHF. In DNA, the CDR3 is TGTGCCAGTGGGTATGACAGGGCGAGCAATCAGCCCCAGCATTTT.

V gene TRBV18 combines with J gene TRBJ1-2; D is unclear. The CDR3 length is 14 residues. The germline V gene has CDR1 KGHSH and CDR2 LQKENI. Trimming removed 4 bases at V and 0 bases at J, with 9 bases between. The CDR3 DNA is TGTGCCAGCTCACAGGACGGGTCTAACTATGGCTACACCTTC. Its protein is CASSQDGSNYGYTF.

V and J are TRBV10-2 and TRBJ1-2; D is unclear. V was clipped by 7 bases and J by 0 bases, with 15 bases between them. The germline V gene encodes CDR1 WSHSY and CDR2 SAAADI. This CDR3 has 15 residues. The chain's CDR3 is CASMANRLANYGYTF. DNA for the CDR3: TGCGCCAGCATGGCGAACAGATTAGCTAACTATGGCTACACCTTC.

This chain joins TRBV30 and TRBJ1-3; D is undetermined. The CDR3 contains 14 residues. Trimming shortened V by 5 bases and J by 5 bases, and 16 bases separated the two germline ends. Germline V CDR1 and CDR2: GTSNPN, SVGIG (reference sequence). The CDR3 DNA is TGTGCCTGGCGGGCTGGGGAAAGGAGAAACACCATATATTTT. Its protein product is CAWRAGERRNTIYF.

The chain joins TRBV14 to TRBJ2-7, with D perhaps matching TRBD2 (5 bases). The CDR3 totals 13 residues. V lost 4 bases and J 4 bases, leaving 11 bases between the germline ends. In germline, CDR1 is SGHDN, CDR2 FVKESK. The CDR3 bases are TGTGCCAGCAGCCGAGCTCGGGGATACGAGCAGTACTTC. It specifies CASSRARGYEQYF.

This chain uses TRBV7-2 with TRBJ2-7; D gene unclear. Germline CDR1 is SGHTA and CDR2 is FQGNSA. V was trimmed by 5 bases and J by 0 bases, leaving 11 bases between them. This CDR3 has 14 residues. The CDR3 DNA reads TGTGCCAGCAGCCAAACCACAAACTCCTACGAGCAGTACTTC. The encoded protein is CASSQTTNSYEQYF.

The chain has TRBV25-1 and TRBJ2-5; D gene unclear. The germline CDR1 and CDR2 sequences are MGHDK and SYGVNS. The V and J ends lost 2 bases and 5 bases respectively, with 6 bases between them. The CDR3 is 12 amino acids. The CDR3 here is CASSEAAETQYF. The CDR3 coding sequence is TGTGCCAGCAGTGAAGCGGCGGAGACCCAGTACTTC.

This clone was seen only once. V gene TRBV6-6 combines with J gene TRBJ1-2; D is perhaps TRBD1 (5 bases). The CDR3 spans 13 residues. V shed 6 bases and J shed 5 bases, with 13 bases lying between them. Germline assignment: CDR1 MNHNY and CDR2 SVGAGI (reference sequence). In nucleotides, the CDR3 is TGTGCCAGCAGCAGGGCCTCGGAATATGGCTACACCTTC. Its translation: CASSRASEYGYTF.